Sequencing of this T cell receptor (beta chain) was carried out in a study of blood T cell repertoires in COVID-19. About the research overall: Donors in the United States, Italy and Spain gave samples during acute or convalescent COVID-19. Nucleic acid was either cDNA or gDNA, and it came from T cells, B-cell-depleted T cells, or PBMCs.

Germline CDR1 and CDR2: SGDLS and YYNGEE. Trimming took 4 bases from V and 4 from J; bases not matched to a gene: 8. The CDR3 spans 15 residues. Original data processing: Estimation of nucleated cell counts was performed using reference gene primer amplification. Clones were sequenced by immunoSEQ multiplex PCR, and TCRdb holds only the in-frame ones, with some missing. Clonal size and the V and J genes are those of that table, whereas D and trimming came from the DNA. Here the sample spans about 110,000 clones, about nine tenths being singletons. The receptor comes from a human donor in a cohort sampled during active COVID-19. The sequencing input was peripheral blood. J is TRBJ2-1 and V is TRBV9; 7 bases line up with TRBD1. CDR3 loop: CASSPSGTEYNEQFF. The CDR3 DNA follows: TGTGCCAGCAGCCCGTCGGGGACAGAATACAATGAGCAGTTCTTC.